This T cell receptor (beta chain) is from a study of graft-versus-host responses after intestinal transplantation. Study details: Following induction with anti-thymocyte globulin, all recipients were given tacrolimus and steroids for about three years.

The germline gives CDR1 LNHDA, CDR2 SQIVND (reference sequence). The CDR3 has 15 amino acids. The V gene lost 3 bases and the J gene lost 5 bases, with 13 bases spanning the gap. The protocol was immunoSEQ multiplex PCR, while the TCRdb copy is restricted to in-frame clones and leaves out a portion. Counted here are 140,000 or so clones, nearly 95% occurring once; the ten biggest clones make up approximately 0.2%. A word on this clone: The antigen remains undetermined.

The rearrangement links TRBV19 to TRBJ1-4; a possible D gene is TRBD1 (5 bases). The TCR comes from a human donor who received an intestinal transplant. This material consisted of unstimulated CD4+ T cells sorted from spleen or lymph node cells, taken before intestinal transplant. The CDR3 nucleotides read TGTGCCAGTAGTATGGAGGGGCGCCCCAATGAAAAACTGTTTTTT. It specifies CASSMEGRPNEKLFF.